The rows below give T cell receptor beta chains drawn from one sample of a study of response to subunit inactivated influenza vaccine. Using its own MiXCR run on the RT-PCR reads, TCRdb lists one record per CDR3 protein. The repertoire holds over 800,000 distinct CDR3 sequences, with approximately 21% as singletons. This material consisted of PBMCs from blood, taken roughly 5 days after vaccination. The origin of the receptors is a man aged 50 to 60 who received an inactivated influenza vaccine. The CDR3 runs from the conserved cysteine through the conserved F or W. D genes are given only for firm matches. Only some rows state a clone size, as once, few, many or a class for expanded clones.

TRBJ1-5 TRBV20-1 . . CSANFVGDQPQHF TGCAGTGCCAACTTCGTCGGGGATCAGCCCCAGCATTTT
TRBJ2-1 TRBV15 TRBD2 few CATSRVKLAGDNEQFF TGTGCCACCAGCAGAGTCAAACTAGCGGGGGACAATGAGCAGTTCTTC
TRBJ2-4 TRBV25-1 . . CATQGFRPSNIQYF TGTGCCACCCAAGGGTTCCGCCCTTCAAACATTCAGTACTTC
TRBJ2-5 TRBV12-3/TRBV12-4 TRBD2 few CASSPGTSIRETQYF TGTGCCAGCAGTCCCGGGACTAGCATCCGAGAGACCCAGTACTTC
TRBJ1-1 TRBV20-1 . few CSARPTSDGPLIEAFF TGCAGTGCTAGACCTACGTCGGACGGGCCACTGATTGAAGCTTTCTTT
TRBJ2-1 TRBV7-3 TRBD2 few CASSLAASGNYEQFF TGTGCCAGCAGCTTGGCGGCTAGCGGGAACTATGAGCAGTTCTTC
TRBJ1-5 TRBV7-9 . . CASSSSEDQPQHF TGTGCCAGCAGCTCCTCAGAGGATCAGCCCCAGCATTTT
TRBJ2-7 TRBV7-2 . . CASSLANPGTGEQYF TGTGCCAGCAGCTTAGCCAACCCCGGGACGGGTGAGCAGTACTTC
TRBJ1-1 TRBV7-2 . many CASSSGVYTEAFF TGTGCCAGCAGCTCCGGGGTGTACACTGAAGCTTTCTTT
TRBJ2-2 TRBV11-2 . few CASSLGRDHDTGELFF TGTGCCAGCAGCTTAGGCAGGGATCATGATACCGGGGAGCTGTTTTTT
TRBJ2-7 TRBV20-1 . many CSARKGGVYEQYF TGCAGTGCTAGAAAGGGGGGCGTCTACGAGCAGTACTTC
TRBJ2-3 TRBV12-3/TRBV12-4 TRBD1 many CASSFERGHTQYF TGTGCCAGCAGTTTCGAGAGGGGGCATACGCAGTATTTT
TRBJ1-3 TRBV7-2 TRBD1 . CASSLSGTGSGNTIYF TGTGCCAGCAGCTTAAGCGGGACAGGCTCTGGAAACACCATATATTTT
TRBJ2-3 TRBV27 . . CASRLTGSVTDTQYF TGTGCCAGCAGGCTAACAGGGTCCGTAACAGATACGCAGTATTTT
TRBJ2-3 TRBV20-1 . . CSAEGGSTRTDTQYF TGCAGTGCTGAAGGGGGGTCTACCCGCACAGATACGCAGTATTTT
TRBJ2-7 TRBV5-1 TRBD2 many CASSETSGSFYEQYF TGCGCCAGCAGCGAGACTAGCGGGAGTTTCTACGAGCAGTACTTC
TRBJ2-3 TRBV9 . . CASSAGTYLRTDTQYF TGTGCCAGCAGCGCCGGGACCTACCTAAGAACAGATACGCAGTATTTT
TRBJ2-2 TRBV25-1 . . CASTGTPGLNTGELFF TGTGCCAGCACAGGGACTCCCGGTCTTAACACCGGGGAGCTGTTTTTT
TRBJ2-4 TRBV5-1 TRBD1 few CASSFEGQVPLAKNIQYF TGCGCCAGCAGCTTTGAGGGACAGGTCCCACTAGCCAAAAACATTCAGTACTTC
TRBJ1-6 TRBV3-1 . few CASSQDWSRALHF TGTGCCAGCAGCCAAGATTGGTCTAGGGCCCTCCACTTT
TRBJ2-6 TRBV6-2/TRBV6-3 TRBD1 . CASRPRTGKSGANVLTF TGTGCCAGCAGACCGAGGACAGGAAAGTCTGGGGCCAACGTCCTGACTTTC
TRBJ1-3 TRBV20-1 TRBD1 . CSAGTGGKTIYF TGCAGTGCCGGGACAGGGGGAAAAACCATATATTTT